This entry lists 10 T cell receptor beta chains sequenced from one sample in a study of cytomegalovirus exposure and HLA in healthy donors. The PCR had 60 Vbeta and 13 Jbeta primers. Measured with immunoSEQ multiplex PCR; TCRdb has only the in-frame clones, and not every one. The data contain about 160,000 clones, roughly 80% of them singletons. What was sequenced was PBMCs. These receptors originate from a man between 50 and 59 years old in good health and CMV-seropositive.

The gene calls are TRBV5-1 and TRBJ1-3; TRBD1 might be the D (5 bases). CDR3 length: 18 amino acids. With 4 bases removed from V and 0 bases from J, the gap between germline ends came to 20 bases. Germline-derived CDR1 and CDR2 are SGHRS and YFSETQ. The CDR3 DNA reads as TGCGCCAGCAGCCTCTCCCCGGGGGGGAGGTACTCTGGAAACACCATATATTTT. Its translation is CASSLSPGGRYSGNTIYF.

V and J are TRBV4-1 and TRBJ2-2; 7 nucleotides match TRBD1. The V gene's germline CDR1 is MGHRA and CDR2 YSYEKL. The CDR3 loop spans 15 amino acids. V shed 7 bases and J 7 bases; nucleotides not matched to a gene: 12. The CDR3 DNA follows: TGCGCCAGCAATCAAGATAGCAGGGGGATCGGGGAGCTGTTTTTT. Encoded protein: CASNQDSRGIGELFF.

This clone has only one observation. The chain combines TRBV4-1 with TRBJ1-2, with a weak D call TRBD1 (5 bases). Germline V gene lookup returns CDR1 MGHRA and CDR2 YSYEKL. V lost 8 bases and J lost 5, with 15 bases in between. The CDR3 sequence is 13 residues long. The CDR3 DNA is TGCGCCAGCCGGGGGACGGAGGGTTATGGCTACACCTTC. It yields the protein CASRGTEGYGYTF.

This sequence joins TRBV4-1 and TRBJ2-2; 9 positions match TRBD2. Trimming took 1 base from V and 0 from J; bases not matched to a gene: 6. The germline V gene has CDR1 MGHRA and CDR2 YSYEKL. The CDR3 has 18 residues. DNA for the CDR3: TGCGCCAGCAGCCAAGTGGGGCTAGCGGGGACGAACACCGGGGAGCTGTTTTTT. This translates into CASSQVGLAGTNTGELFF.

V and J are TRBV5-1 and TRBJ2-3; no reliable D call. Trimming pared 2 bases from V and 2 bases from J, leaving 6 bases between. This CDR3 spans 13 amino acids. Germline loops: CDR1 SGHRS, CDR2 YFSETQ. CDR3 in amino acids: CASSLRFTDTQYF. The CDR3 nucleotides are TGCGCCAGCAGCTTACGGTTCACAGATACGCAGTATTTT.

The V call is TRBV27, the J call TRBJ2-1; TRBD2 is a possible D gene (5 bases). Per the germline V gene, CDR1 is MNHEY and CDR2 is SMNVEV (reference sequence). The V gene lost 6 bases and the J gene lost 2 bases, with 8 bases spanning the gap. The CDR3 sequence is 13 residues long. The CDR3 DNA is TGTGCCAGCAGGGGGAGCGCCTACAATGAGCAGTTCTTC. This gives the protein CASRGSAYNEQFF.

The CDR3 protein is CASSFQGYGYTF. The CDR3 region has the DNA TGTGCCAGCAGTTTCCAGGGATATGGCTACACCTTC. The chain links TRBV7-8 to TRBJ1-2, with D possibly being TRBD1 (5 bases). Trimming removed 6 bases from V and 5 bases from J, with 10 bases in between. The CDR3 loop spans 12 amino acids. Germline V gene lookup returns CDR1 SGHVS and CDR2 FQNEAQ.

This chain uses TRBV27 with TRBJ2-1, with D tentatively TRBD2 (6 bases). Looked up from germline, CDR1 is MNHEY and CDR2 is SMNVEV (reference sequence). This CDR3 contains 13 residues. V gave up 5 bases and J gave up 11 bases, with 16 bases separating them. CDR3 sequence: CASSLPPSGQQFF. The CDR3 nucleotides are TGTGCCAGCAGTCTTCCCCCAAGCGGGCAGCAGTTCTTC.

The rearrangement links TRBV11-2 to TRBJ2-3, with 9 bases matching TRBD2. The CDR3 is 16 residues long. Germline loops: CDR1 SGHAT, CDR2 FQNNGV. After removal of 3 bases from V and 5 bases from J, the junction contained 9 bases not matched to a gene. CDR3 nucleotides: TGTGCCAGCAGCTTGGTGATAGCGGGGGCCGAAGATACGCAGTATTTT. Translated, it gives CASSLVIAGAEDTQYF.

This sequence joins TRBV21-1 and TRBJ1-6; the tabulated D call, TRBD1, remains unverified against the DNA. TRBV21-1 is tagged as a pseudogene. The CDR3 totals 13 residues. CDR3 sequence reads: CASSRTGASPLHF. CDR3 bases: TGTGCCAGCAGCAGGACAGGGGCTTCACCCCTCCACTTT.